The 9 T cell receptor beta chains below were found in one sample sequenced in a study of shared clonotypes between healthy human individuals (TCRdb year 2020). Libraries were made using the immunoSEQ multiplex PCR assay. Held by TCRdb, this immuneACCESS table contains in-frame sequences only and omits some clones. Under half of the omission traces to an unresolved V gene where checked; the cause of the rest is unknown. For this sample the table gives about 1.1 million clones, of which 70% to 80% were detected only once. Approximately 0.9% of the sample is held by the ten biggest clonotypes. The specimen sequenced was memory CD4+ T cells from PBMCs. The cell subset or site tag for this specimen amounts to: CD45RA-negative fraction. The receptors here all came from a man younger than 35 in good health. Some clones in this sample may be carry-over from other donors' samples.

V usage is TRBV7-9 and J usage is TRBJ1-2, with D maybe TRBD1 (6 bases). The germline V gene has CDR1 SEHNR and CDR2 FQNEAQ (reference sequence). CDR3 length equals 15 residues. Trimming removed 3 bases at V and 3 bases at J, with 14 bases between. In DNA form, the CDR3 reads TGTGCCAGCAGCTTGAGGGGGGGATCGGACTATGGCTACACCTTC. Amino acids: CASSLRGGSDYGYTF.

The chain couples TRBV7-8 to TRBJ2-5; D is unclear. The CDR3 covers 12 residues. CDR1 SGHVS and CDR2 FQNEAQ come from the germline V gene. Trimming took 7 bases from V and 5 from J, leaving 11 bases between them. The CDR3: CASTFPRETQYF. CDR3 DNA: TGTGCCAGCACCTTCCCCAGGGAGACCCAGTACTTC.

This clone has a single count. A far larger clone differs by one base, so this is likely a read error. Other DNA variants within this sample encode the same CDR3. This chain joins TRBV30 and TRBJ1-1; no firm D call. This CDR3 is built from 11 residues. Trimming left V 4 bases short and J 4 bases short, with 7 bases between. Germline-derived CDR1 and CDR2 are GTSNPN and SVGIG (reference sequence). Here the CDR3 reads CAWITCTEAFF. The CDR3 DNA reads TGTGCCTGGATTACTTGCACTGAAGCTTTCTTT. The full variable domain, with the rest looked up from reference TRBV30 and TRBJ1-1, is SQTIHQWPATLVQPVGSPLSLECTVEGTSNPNLYWYRQAAGRGLQLLFYSVGIGQISSEVPQNLSASRPQDRQFILSSKKLLLSDSGFYLCAWITCTEAFFGQGTRLTVV.

The genes are TRBV6-1 and TRBJ2-3, with 12 bases matching TRBD2. V shed 8 bases, J shed 1 base, and the junction held 4 bases outside the gene matches. Germline V lookup: CDR1 MNHNS, CDR2 SASEGT. The CDR3 has 15 residues. In nucleotides, the CDR3 is TGTGCCAGCGCTAGCGGGAGGGCCGGCACAGATACGCAGTATTTT. Translated: CASASGRAGTDTQYF.

This clone showed up just once. The J gene is TRBJ1-4, the V gene TRBV5-1, with D unclear. The germline V and J ends were trimmed by 5 bases and 8 bases, with 13 bases remaining between them. This CDR3 is built from 13 residues. Germline lookup yields CDR1 SGHRS and CDR2 YFSETQ. The CDR3 sequence: CASRISKEEKLFF. Here the CDR3 DNA reads TGCGCCAGCAGAATATCAAAAGAGGAAAAACTGTTTTTT.

In the case of this clone: This could be a read error, since a much larger clone is one nucleotide away. Other DNA sequences within the sample encode an identical CDR3. The V call is TRBV7-9, the J call TRBJ1-3, with D unclear. This CDR3 contains 12 residues. Per the germline V gene, CDR1 is SEHNR and CDR2 is FQNEAQ (reference sequence). Trimming removed 2 bases from V and 2 bases from J, with 1 base in between. The CDR3 protein is CASSLTGNTIYF. As DNA, the CDR3 is TGTGCCAGCAGCTTAACTGGAAACACCATATATTTT.

The chain is built from TRBV6-5 and TRBJ1-2; no definite D call. The V and J ends lost 8 bases and 8 bases respectively, with 15 bases between them. This CDR3 comprises 12 residues. From germline, CDR1 is MNHEY and CDR2 SVGAGI. The CDR3 is CASQDHKGGYTF. The CDR3 DNA follows: TGTGCCAGCCAGGATCACAAAGGGGGCTACACCTTC.

This clone was seen a few times. This chain connects TRBV2 to TRBJ1-1, with 7 bases that match TRBD1. CDR1 is SNHLY and CDR2 is FYNNEI in the germline V gene. V lost 11 bases and J lost 5; bases outside the gene matches: 11. The CDR3 covers 13 residues. Here the CDR3 reads CAGSMTGKTEAFF. CDR3 sequence (DNA): TGTGCCGGAAGTATGACAGGGAAGACTGAAGCTTTCTTT.

This clone was seen just once. V and J are TRBV7-9 and TRBJ2-1; 7 positions agree with TRBD2. Looked up from germline, CDR1 is SEHNR and CDR2 is FQNEAQ (reference sequence). Trimming took 0 bases from V and 9 from J; bases not matched to a gene: 5. CDR3 size: 14 residues. In DNA, the CDR3 is TGTGCCAGCAGCTTAGCAGGGACTAAGGGTGAGCAGTTCTTC. This sequence encodes CASSLAGTKGEQFF.